This entry features one T cell receptor beta chain sequence. This sample was included in a study of blood T cell repertoires in COVID-19. As for the study in general: Acute-phase and convalescent COVID-19 samples originated in the United States, Italy and Spain.

Authors' data handling: Nucleated cell number was recorded as an estimate derived from reference gene primer amplification. Here immunoSEQ multiplex PCR was the method, and the copy in TCRdb shows in-frame clones only, minus some. Clonal size and the V and J genes are those of that table, whereas D and trimming came from the DNA. In the table there are around 46,000 clones, around 87% of which are singletons. Enrolment of Seattle patients took place during active infection, and they were followed longitudinally. The V end lost 0 bases, the J end lost 2 bases, and 12 bases lay between the germline ends. CDR3 length: 16 residues. The germline CDR1 and CDR2 sequences are SGHRS and YFSETQ.

The receptor's source is a woman older than 75 with COVID-19, enrolled during active disease. The chain has TRBV5-1 and TRBJ2-1; D gene ambiguous. The specimen sequenced was peripheral blood. In DNA form, the CDR3 reads TGCGCCAGCAGCTTGGGACTTGCCGCCCCCTACAATGAGCAGTTCTTC. Translated, it gives CASSLGLAAPYNEQFF.